The 18 T cell receptor beta chains listed next were all sequenced from one sample in a study of Graves' ophthalmopathy and Graves' hyperthyroidism. RNA served as the template for amplifying TCR beta CDR3 regions. HTBI primers were used in a first-round RT-PCR, which preceded a second-round multiplex PCR. TCRdb called the multiplex PCR reads again in MiXCR, with one record for every CDR3 protein. This sample has about 170,000 distinct CDR3 sequences, with approximately 38% found just once. The sequencing sample was made of peripheral blood. The source of these receptors is a woman in her 40s with Graves' ophthalmopathy.

The J gene is TRBJ1-1, the V gene TRBV12-3 or TRBV12-4, with D tentatively TRBD1 (5 bases). Deletions cut 7 bases from V and 11 bases from J, with 17 bases between. There are 12 residues in the CDR3. The CDR3 protein is CASTLFGGKAFF. The CDR3 nucleotides read TGTGCCAGCACTCTCTTCGGGGGAAAGGCTTTCTTT.

This clonotype was found many times. This chain joins TRBV28 and TRBJ1-2; D gene unclear. The V and J ends lost 2 bases and 4 bases respectively, with 8 bases between them. Germline CDR1 MDHEN, CDR2 SYDVKM. This CDR3 is 13 amino acids long. CDR3 DNA sequence: TGTGCCAGCAGTTTACGGACTAGCTATGGCTACACCTTC. Amino acid sequence: CASSLRTSYGYTF.

This clonotype was seen many times. The CDR3 spells CASSVDGRSLAYEQYF. The CDR3 DNA sequence: TGTGCCAGCAGCGTAGACGGGCGGAGCCTTGCCTACGAGCAGTACTTC. The rearrangement uses TRBV9 and TRBJ2-7; D not resolved. This CDR3 contains 16 residues. Germline CDR1 SGDLS, CDR2 YYNGEE. The V gene lost 0 bases and the J gene lost 2 bases, with 15 bases spanning the gap.

This chain joins TRBV7-2 and TRBJ1-5; maybe TRBD1 (6 bases). Germline V gene lookup returns CDR1 SGHTA and CDR2 FQGNSA. The V end lost 0 bases, the J end lost 6 bases, and 12 bases lay between the germline ends. This CDR3 spans 15 amino acids. The CDR3 bases are TGTGCCAGCAGCTTAGCAGTGGGGGCAGGTCAGCCCCAGCATTTT. As protein: CASSLAVGAGQPQHF. The full variable domain, in which reference TRBV7-2 and TRBJ1-5 provide the parts outside the CDR3, is GAGVSQSPSNKVTEKGKDVELRCDPISGHTALYWYRQSLGQGLEFLIYFQGNSAPDKSGLPSDRFSAERTGGSVSTLTIQRTQQEDSAVYLCASSLAVGAGQPQHFGDGTRLSIL.

The sample holds many counts of this clonotype. The chain uses TRBV5-5 and TRBJ2-7; 7 bases align to TRBD1. Losses at the gene ends were 4 bases for V and 0 bases for J; bases not matched to a gene: 7. The germline V gene has CDR1 SGHKS and CDR2 YYEKEE (reference sequence). This CDR3 contains 15 residues. As DNA, the CDR3 is TGTGCCAGCAGCCGGACAGGTTTTAGCTCCTACGAGCAGTACTTC. Translation gives CASSRTGFSSYEQYF. Supplemented by reference TRBV5-5 and TRBJ2-7, the full variable domain reads DAGVTQSPTHLIKTRGQQVTLRCSPISGHKSVSWYQQVLGQGPQFIFQYYEKEERGRGNFPDRFSARQFPNYSSELNVNALLLGDSALYLCASSRTGFSSYEQYFGPGTRLTVT.

This clonotype was recorded many times. The J gene is TRBJ1-6, the V gene TRBV6-5; D is uncertain. The CDR3 has 17 amino acids. V was clipped by 3 bases and J by 0 bases, with 12 bases between them. Germline CDR1 MNHEY, CDR2 SVGAGI. DNA for the CDR3: TGTGCCAGCAGTTATACAGTCTCCAGCTCCTATAATTCACCCCTCCACTTT. Residues: CASSYTVSSSYNSPLHF.

This clonotype has ten or more counts. V usage is TRBV24-1 and J usage is TRBJ1-2; 7 nucleotides line up with TRBD1. J gave up 2 bases and V 2 bases, and 1 base lay outside the gene matches. This CDR3 is 14 amino acids long. CDR1 is KGHDR, CDR2 SFDVKD, per germline. DNA for the CDR3: TGTGCCACCAGTGATTCGGACAGGAACTATGGCTACACCTTC. Translated: CATSDSDRNYGYTF.

The sample holds one count of this clonotype. The J gene is TRBJ2-7, the V gene TRBV7-2; 11 bases are a match to TRBD2. Germline V gene data show CDR1 as SGHTA and CDR2 as FQGNSA. V was clipped by 1 base and J by 8 bases; unmatched bases: 7. This CDR3 has 15 amino acids. The chain's CDR3 is CASSLVVAGGQKQYF. For the CDR3, the DNA is TGTGCCAGCAGCTTAGTAGTAGCGGGAGGGCAAAAGCAGTACTTC. Using reference TRBV7-2 and TRBJ2-7 for the parts outside the CDR3, the full variable domain is GAGVSQSPSNKVTEKGKDVELRCDPISGHTALYWYRQSLGQGLEFLIYFQGNSAPDKSGLPSDRFSAERTGGSVSTLTIQRTQQEDSAVYLCASSLVVAGGQKQYFGPGTRLTVT.

This clonotype has at least ten counts. The V and J genes are TRBV6-2 or TRBV6-3 and TRBJ1-1; D remains ambiguous. Germline-derived CDR1 and CDR2 are MNHEY and SVGEGT. Trimming removed 4 bases at V and 1 base at J, with 7 bases between. This CDR3 contains 13 residues. The CDR3 spells CASSFTSNTEAFF. CDR3 in DNA: TGTGCCAGCAGTTTCACATCGAACACTGAAGCTTTCTTT.

This sequence joins TRBV11-2 and TRBJ2-2, with D possibly TRBD1 on 6 matching bases. The CDR3 is made up of 16 amino acids. Deletions cut 4 bases from V and 6 bases from J, with 18 bases between. Germline V lookup: CDR1 SGHAT, CDR2 FQNNGV. CDR3 protein: CASSSGGTVPSGELFF. In nucleotides, the CDR3 is TGTGCCAGCAGCTCTGGGGGCACAGTTCCATCCGGGGAGCTGTTTTTT. Together with reference TRBV11-2 and TRBJ2-2, the CDR3 gives the full variable domain: EAGVAQSPRYKIIEKRQSVAFWCNPISGHATLYWYQQILGQGPKLLIQFQNNGVVDDSQLPKDRFSAERLKGVDSTLKIQPAKLEDSAVYLCASSSGGTVPSGELFFGEGSRLTVL.

The V and J genes are TRBV4-2 and TRBJ2-7; TRBD2 matches 9 bases. Germline V gene sequence: CDR1 LGHNA, CDR2 YNFKEQ. The ends lost 5 bases at V and 3 bases at J; junction bases unmatched: 11. The CDR3 loop spans 16 amino acids. DNA of the CDR3: TGTGCCAGCAGCGTAGCTGATGATAGCGGGAGCTACGAGCAGTACTTC. Translation gives CASSVADDSGSYEQYF.

The chain joins TRBV27 to TRBJ2-5; the match to TRBD2 covers 13 bases. This CDR3 contains 16 residues. V lost 1 base, J lost 3 bases, and 2 bases stayed unmatched. Germline V CDR1 and CDR2: MNHEY, SMNVEV (reference sequence). This chain's CDR3 is CASSLWGTSGEETQYF. In nucleotides, the CDR3 is TGTGCCAGCAGTTTATGGGGGACTAGCGGGGAAGAGACCCAGTACTTC.

This clonotype has a count of ten or more. The gene calls are TRBV29-1 and TRBJ1-2; TRBD1 is a possible D gene (5 bases). The germline V gene encodes CDR1 SQVTM and CDR2 ANQGSEA. This CDR3 contains 13 residues. V lost 6 bases and J lost 6, with 17 bases in between. This CDR3 reads CSVGRSEGDGYTF. For the CDR3, the DNA is TGCAGCGTGGGCCGGTCCGAAGGGGATGGCTACACCTTC.

This clonotype was recorded at least ten times. This chain joins TRBV12-5 and TRBJ2-7; 9 bases align to TRBD1. This CDR3 is built from 14 residues. Unmatched junction bases numbered 8, after V lost 6 bases and J lost 5 bases. The germline V gene encodes CDR1 LGHNT and CDR2 FRNRAP. The CDR3 region is CASGNRDREHEQYF. CDR3 DNA sequence: TGTGCTAGTGGAAACCGGGACAGGGAGCACGAGCAGTACTTC.

The chain recombines TRBV6-2 or TRBV6-3 with TRBJ2-4; tentatively, D is TRBD2 (5 bases). This CDR3 contains 16 residues. The V end lost 3 bases, the J end lost 0 bases, and 12 bases lay between the germline ends. The germline V gene encodes CDR1 MNHEY and CDR2 SVGEGT. The CDR3 spells CASSYRVRGAKNIQYF. CDR3 sequence (DNA): TGTGCCAGCAGTTATAGGGTCCGGGGAGCCAAAAACATTCAGTACTTC.

This clonotype was seen ten or more times. The gene calls are TRBV11-2 and TRBJ1-1, with a tentative D call TRBD1 (5 bases). Trimming stripped 6 bases from V and 4 bases from J, with 15 bases between. Per germline, CDR1 SGHAT and CDR2 FQNNGV. This CDR3 comprises 14 residues. CDR3 in DNA: TGTGCCAGCAGGGGGATGGGGCCCGCCACTGAAGCTTTCTTT. This sequence encodes CASRGMGPATEAFF.

There are many counts of this clonotype. V and J are TRBV12-5 and TRBJ2-6; 9 positions match TRBD2. Trimming at V came to 11 bases and at J to 2 bases, leaving 13 bases not matched to a gene. This CDR3 has 17 amino acids. Germline lookup yields CDR1 LGHNT and CDR2 FRNRAP. Here the CDR3 reads CAGAQAGGFAGANVLTF. CDR3 nucleotide sequence: TGTGCTGGTGCCCAAGCGGGGGGTTTTGCTGGGGCCAACGTCCTGACTTTC.

In its sample, this clonotype was seen many times. The chain combines TRBV3-1 with TRBJ1-5, with D unresolved. The CDR3 totals 13 residues. Trimming pared 2 bases from V and 2 bases from J, leaving 4 bases between. The germline V gene has CDR1 LGHDT and CDR2 YNNKEL (reference sequence). The CDR3 loop is CASSQSGNQPQHF. The CDR3 nucleotides read TGTGCCAGCAGCCAAAGCGGCAATCAGCCCCAGCATTTT.